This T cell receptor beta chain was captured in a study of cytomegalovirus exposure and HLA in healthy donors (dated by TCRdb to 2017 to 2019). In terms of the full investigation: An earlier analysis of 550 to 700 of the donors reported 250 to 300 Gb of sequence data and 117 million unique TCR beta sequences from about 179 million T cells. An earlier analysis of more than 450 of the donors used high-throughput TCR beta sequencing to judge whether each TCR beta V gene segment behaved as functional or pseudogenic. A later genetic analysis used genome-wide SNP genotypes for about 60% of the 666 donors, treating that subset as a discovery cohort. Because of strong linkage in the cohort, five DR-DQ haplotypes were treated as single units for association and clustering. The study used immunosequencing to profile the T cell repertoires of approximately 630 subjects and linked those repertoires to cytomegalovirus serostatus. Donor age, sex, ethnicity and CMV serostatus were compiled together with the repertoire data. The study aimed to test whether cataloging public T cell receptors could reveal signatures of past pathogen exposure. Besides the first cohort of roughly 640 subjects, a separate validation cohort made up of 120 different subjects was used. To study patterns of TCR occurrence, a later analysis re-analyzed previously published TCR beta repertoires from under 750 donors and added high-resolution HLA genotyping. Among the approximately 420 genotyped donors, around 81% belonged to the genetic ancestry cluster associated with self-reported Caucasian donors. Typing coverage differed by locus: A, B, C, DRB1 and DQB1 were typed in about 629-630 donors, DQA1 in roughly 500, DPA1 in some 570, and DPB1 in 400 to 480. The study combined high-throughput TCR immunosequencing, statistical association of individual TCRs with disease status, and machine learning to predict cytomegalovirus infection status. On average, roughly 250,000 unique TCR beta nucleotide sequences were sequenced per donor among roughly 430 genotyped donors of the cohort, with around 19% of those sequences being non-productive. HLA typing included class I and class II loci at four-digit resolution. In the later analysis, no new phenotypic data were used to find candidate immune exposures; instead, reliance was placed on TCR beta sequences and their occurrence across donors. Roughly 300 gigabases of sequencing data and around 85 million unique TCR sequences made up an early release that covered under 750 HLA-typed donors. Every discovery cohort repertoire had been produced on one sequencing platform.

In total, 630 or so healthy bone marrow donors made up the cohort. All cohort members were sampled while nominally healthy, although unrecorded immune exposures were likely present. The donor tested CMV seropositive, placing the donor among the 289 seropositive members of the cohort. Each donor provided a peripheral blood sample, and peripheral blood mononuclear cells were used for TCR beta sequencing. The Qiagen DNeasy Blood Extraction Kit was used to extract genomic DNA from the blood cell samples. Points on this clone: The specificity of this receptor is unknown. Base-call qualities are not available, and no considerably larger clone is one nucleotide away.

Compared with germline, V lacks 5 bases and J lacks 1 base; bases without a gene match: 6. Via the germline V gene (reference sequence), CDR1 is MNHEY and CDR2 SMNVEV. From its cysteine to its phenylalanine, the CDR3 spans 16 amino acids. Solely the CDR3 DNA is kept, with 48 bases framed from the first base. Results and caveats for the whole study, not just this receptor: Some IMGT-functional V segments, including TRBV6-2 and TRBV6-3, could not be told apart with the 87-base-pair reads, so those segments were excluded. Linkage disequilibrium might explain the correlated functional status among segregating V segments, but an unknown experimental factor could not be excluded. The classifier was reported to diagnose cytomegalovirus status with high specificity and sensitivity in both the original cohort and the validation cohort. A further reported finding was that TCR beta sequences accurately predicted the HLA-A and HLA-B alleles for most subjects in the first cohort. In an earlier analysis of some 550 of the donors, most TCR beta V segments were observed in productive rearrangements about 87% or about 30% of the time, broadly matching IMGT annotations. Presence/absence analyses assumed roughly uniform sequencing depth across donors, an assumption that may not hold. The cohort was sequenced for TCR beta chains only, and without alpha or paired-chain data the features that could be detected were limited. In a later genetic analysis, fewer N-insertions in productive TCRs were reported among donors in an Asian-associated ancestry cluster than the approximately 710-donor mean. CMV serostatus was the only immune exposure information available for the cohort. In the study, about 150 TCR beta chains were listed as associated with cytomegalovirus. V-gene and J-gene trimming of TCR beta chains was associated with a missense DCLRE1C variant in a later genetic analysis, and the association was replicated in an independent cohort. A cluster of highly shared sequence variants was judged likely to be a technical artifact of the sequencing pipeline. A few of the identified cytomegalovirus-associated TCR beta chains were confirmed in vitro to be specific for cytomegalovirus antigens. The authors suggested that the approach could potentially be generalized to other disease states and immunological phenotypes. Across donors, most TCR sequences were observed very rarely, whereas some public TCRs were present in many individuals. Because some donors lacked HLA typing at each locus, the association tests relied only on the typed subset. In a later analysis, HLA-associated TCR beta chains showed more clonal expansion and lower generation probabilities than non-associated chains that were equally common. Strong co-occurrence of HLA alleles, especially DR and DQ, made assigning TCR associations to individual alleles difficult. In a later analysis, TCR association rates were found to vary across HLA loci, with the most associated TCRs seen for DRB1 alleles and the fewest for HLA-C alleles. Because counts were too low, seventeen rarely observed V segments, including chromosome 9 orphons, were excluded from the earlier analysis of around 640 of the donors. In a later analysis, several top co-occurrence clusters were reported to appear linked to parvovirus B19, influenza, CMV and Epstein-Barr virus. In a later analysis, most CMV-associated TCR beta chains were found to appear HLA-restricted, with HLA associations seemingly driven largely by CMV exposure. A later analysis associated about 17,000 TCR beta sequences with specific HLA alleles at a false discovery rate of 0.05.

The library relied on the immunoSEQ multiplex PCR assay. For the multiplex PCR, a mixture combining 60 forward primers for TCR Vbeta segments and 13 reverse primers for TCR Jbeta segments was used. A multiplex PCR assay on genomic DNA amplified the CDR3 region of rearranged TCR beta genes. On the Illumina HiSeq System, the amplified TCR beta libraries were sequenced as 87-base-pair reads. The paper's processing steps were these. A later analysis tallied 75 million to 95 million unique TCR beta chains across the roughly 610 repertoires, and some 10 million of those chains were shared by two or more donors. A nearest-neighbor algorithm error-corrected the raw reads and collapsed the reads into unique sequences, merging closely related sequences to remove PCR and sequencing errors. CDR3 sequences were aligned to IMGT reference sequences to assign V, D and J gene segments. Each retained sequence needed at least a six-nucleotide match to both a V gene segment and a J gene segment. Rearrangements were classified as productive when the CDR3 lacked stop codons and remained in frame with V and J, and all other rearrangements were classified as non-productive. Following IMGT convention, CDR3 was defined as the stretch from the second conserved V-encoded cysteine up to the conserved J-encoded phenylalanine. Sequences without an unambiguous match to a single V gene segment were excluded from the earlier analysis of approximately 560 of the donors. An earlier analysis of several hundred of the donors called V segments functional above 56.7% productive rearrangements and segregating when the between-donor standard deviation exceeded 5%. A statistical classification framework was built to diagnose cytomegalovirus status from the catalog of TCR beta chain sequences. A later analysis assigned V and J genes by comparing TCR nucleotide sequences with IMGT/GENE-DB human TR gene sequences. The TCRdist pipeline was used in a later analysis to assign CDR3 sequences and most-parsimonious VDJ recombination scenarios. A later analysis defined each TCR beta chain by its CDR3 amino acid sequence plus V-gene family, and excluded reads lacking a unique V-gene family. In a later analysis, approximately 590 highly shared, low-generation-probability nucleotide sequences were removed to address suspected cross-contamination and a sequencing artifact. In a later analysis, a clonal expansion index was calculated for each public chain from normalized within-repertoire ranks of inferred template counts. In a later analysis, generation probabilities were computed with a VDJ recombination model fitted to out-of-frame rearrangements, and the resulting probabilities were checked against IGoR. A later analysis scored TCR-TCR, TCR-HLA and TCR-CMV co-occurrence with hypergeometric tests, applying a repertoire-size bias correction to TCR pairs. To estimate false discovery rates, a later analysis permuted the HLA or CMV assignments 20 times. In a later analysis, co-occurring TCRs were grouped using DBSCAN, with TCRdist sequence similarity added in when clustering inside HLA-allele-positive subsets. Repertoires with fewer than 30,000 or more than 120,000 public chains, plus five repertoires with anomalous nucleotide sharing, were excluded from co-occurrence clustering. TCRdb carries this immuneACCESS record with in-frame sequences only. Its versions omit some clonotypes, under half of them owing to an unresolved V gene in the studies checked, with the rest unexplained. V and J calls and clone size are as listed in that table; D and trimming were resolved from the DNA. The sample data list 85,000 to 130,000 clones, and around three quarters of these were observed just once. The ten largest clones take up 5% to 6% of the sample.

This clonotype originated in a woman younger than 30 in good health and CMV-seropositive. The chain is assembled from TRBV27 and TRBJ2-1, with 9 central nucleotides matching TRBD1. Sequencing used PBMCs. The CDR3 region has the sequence CASSPQGTGSYNEQFF. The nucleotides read TGTGCCAGCAGTCCCCAGGGGACAGGGTCCTACAATGAGCAGTTCTTC.